The 12 T cell receptor beta chains below all came from one sample that was sequenced in a study of blood T cell repertoires in COVID-19. The data were produced by immunoSEQ multiplex PCR, yet TCRdb's version contains in-frame clones alone and is incomplete. The table shows 100,000 to 150,000 clones, with around four fifths occurring only once. The sample was peripheral blood. All receptors derive from a human donor in a cohort sampled during active COVID-19.

This rearrangement joins TRBV12-5 to TRBJ2-2; D possibly corresponds to TRBD1 (6 bases). The germline gives CDR1 LGHNT, CDR2 FRNRAP. The CDR3 is made up of 13 amino acids. The ends were cut back, 5 bases at V and 4 bases at J, with 8 bases in the middle. The CDR3 DNA reads as TGTGCTAGTGGTAACAGGGTCACCGGGGAGCTGTTTTTT. It codes for CASGNRVTGELFF.

The chain employs TRBV4-1 and TRBJ2-5, with TRBD2 as a possible D gene (6 bases). V dropped 1 base and J dropped 4 bases, with 19 bases sitting between them. Germline CDR1 reads MGHRA; CDR2 reads YSYEKL. The CDR3 is 17 amino acids. CDR3 bases: TGCGCCAGCAGCCAAGTCCGGCCGGGACTCAGATCAGAGACCCAGTACTTC. It codes for CASSQVRPGLRSETQYF.

The V and J genes are TRBV7-2 and TRBJ2-7; tentative D call: TRBD1 (6 bases). CDR3 length: 14 residues. The V and J ends lost 3 bases and 6 bases respectively, with 15 bases between them. Germline values: CDR1 SGHTA, CDR2 FQGNSA. As DNA, the CDR3 is TGTGCCAGCAGCTTCGCAGGGGCCGGTGGCGAGCAGTACTTC. This encodes CASSFAGAGGEQYF. Full variable domain (missing parts from reference TRBV7-2 and TRBJ2-7): GAGVSQSPSNKVTEKGKDVELRCDPISGHTALYWYRQSLGQGLEFLIYFQGNSAPDKSGLPSDRFSAERTGGSVSTLTIQRTQQEDSAVYLCASSFAGAGGEQYFGPGTRLTVT.

For the CDR3, the DNA is TGTGCCAGCAGCTACCGACTAGCGGGGGGGCCAGATACGCAGTATTTT. Translation: CASSYRLAGGPDTQYF. The rearrangement joins TRBV5-5 to TRBJ2-3; 14 bases agree with TRBD2. The CDR3 spans 16 residues. Germline V gene lookup returns CDR1 SGHKS and CDR2 YYEKEE (reference sequence). Trimming took 3 bases from V and 4 from J; bases not matched to a gene: 4. Drawing the rest from reference TRBV5-5 and TRBJ2-3, the complete variable domain is DAGVTQSPTHLIKTRGQQVTLRCSPISGHKSVSWYQQVLGQGPQFIFQYYEKEERGRGNFPDRFSARQFPNYSSELNVNALLLGDSALYLCASSYRLAGGPDTQYFGPGTRLTVL.

The V and J genes are TRBV9 and TRBJ2-5; 10 bases are shared with TRBD2. V was clipped by 2 bases and J by 3 bases; unmatched bases: 4. The CDR3 totals 15 residues. Germline values: CDR1 SGDLS, CDR2 YYNGEE. CDR3 DNA sequence: TGTGCCAGCAGCGTTATAGCGGGGGGTAAAGAGACCCAGTACTTC. Translation: CASSVIAGGKETQYF.

The chain joins TRBV7-9 to TRBJ1-1; 7 nucleotides align to TRBD1. This CDR3 region has 13 residues. With 5 bases clipped from V and 3 bases from J, the junction kept 3 bases outside the gene matches. Per the germline V gene, CDR1 is SEHNR and CDR2 is FQNEAQ (reference sequence). CDR3 DNA: TGTGCCAGCAGCCAACAGGGGTACACTGAAGCTTTCTTT. It is translated as CASSQQGYTEAFF.

The chain employs TRBV5-5 and TRBJ2-5; no definite D call. The V gene lost 2 bases and the J gene lost 5 bases, with 16 bases spanning the gap. The germline V gene has CDR1 SGHKS and CDR2 YYEKEE (reference sequence). CDR3 size: 15 residues. CDR3 bases: TGTGCCAGCAGCTTCGCTCCGGGTCCCGTTGAGACCCAGTACTTC. Amino acids: CASSFAPGPVETQYF.

This clone occurred a few times. The rearrangement joins TRBV6-5 to TRBJ1-4, with no clear D. V was shortened by 6 bases and J by 2 bases, with 4 bases between the two germline ends. There are 12 residues in the CDR3. Germline-derived CDR1 and CDR2 are MNHEY and SVGAGI. Written as DNA, the CDR3 is TGTGCCAGCAGCTATACTAATGAAAAACTGTTTTTT. Translated: CASSYTNEKLFF.

The chain carries TRBV5-1 and TRBJ2-3; 7 nucleotides align to TRBD1. From germline, CDR1 is SGHRS and CDR2 YFSETQ. This CDR3 region has 15 residues. The V and J ends lost 4 bases and 0 bases, in that order; junction bases with no gene match: 5. Here the CDR3 reads CASSQRTGSTDTQYF. DNA of the CDR3: TGCGCCAGCAGCCAAAGGACAGGAAGCACAGATACGCAGTATTTT.

This chain joins TRBV10-3 and TRBJ2-2; a possible D gene is TRBD2 (5 bases). Germline V lookup: CDR1 ENHRY, CDR2 SYGVKD. V was shortened by 2 bases and J by 6 bases, with 13 bases between the two germline ends. The CDR3 loop spans 15 amino acids. CDR3 amino acids: CAISEVKGGPGELFF. The CDR3 DNA reads TGTGCCATCAGTGAGGTTAAGGGCGGGCCCGGGGAGCTGTTTTTT.

The rearrangement joins TRBV6-2 or TRBV6-3 to TRBJ2-4, with D possibly TRBD2 on 5 matching bases. This CDR3 region has 15 residues. With 5 bases removed from V and 8 bases from J, the gap between germline ends came to 19 bases. Germline V gene lookup returns CDR1 MNHEY and CDR2 SVGEGT. As DNA, the CDR3 is TGTGCCAGCAGTGTCGGACTCCGTGCCATCGACATTCAGTACTTC. Translated, it gives CASSVGLRAIDIQYF.

The gene calls are TRBV3-1 (or the pseudogene TRBV3-2) and TRBJ2-3, with 7 bases lining up with TRBD1. In germline, CDR1 is LGHDT, CDR2 YNNKEL (reference sequence). V lost 1 base, J lost 3 bases, and 4 bases stayed unmatched. This CDR3 has 15 residues. As DNA, the CDR3 is TGTGCCAGCAGCCAAGGGACAGGACTGACAGATACGCAGTATTTT. Protein: CASSQGTGLTDTQYF.